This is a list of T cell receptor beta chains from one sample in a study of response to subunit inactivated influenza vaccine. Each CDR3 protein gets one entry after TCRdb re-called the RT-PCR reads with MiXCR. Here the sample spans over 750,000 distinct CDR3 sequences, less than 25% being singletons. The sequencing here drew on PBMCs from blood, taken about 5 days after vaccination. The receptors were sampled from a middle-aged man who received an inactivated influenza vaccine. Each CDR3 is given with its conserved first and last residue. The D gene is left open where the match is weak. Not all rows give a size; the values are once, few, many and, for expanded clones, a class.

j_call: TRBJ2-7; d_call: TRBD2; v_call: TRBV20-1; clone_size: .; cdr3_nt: TGCAGTGCTAGAGATCGGGTTAGCGGGGCTTTGACCTACGAGCAGTACTTC; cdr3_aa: CSARDRVSGALTYEQYF
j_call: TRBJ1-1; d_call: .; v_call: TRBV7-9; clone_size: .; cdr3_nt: TGTGCCAGCAGCTCCGGCTACCGTACCCTGGGCACTGAAGCTTTCTTT; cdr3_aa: CASSSGYRTLGTEAFF
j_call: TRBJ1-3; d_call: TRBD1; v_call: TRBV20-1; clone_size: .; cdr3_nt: TGCAGTGCCACGACAGGGGGCTCCCTCAGCTCTGGAAACACCATATATTTT; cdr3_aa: CSATTGGSLSSGNTIYF
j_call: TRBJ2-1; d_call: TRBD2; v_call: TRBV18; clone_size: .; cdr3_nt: TGTGCCAGCTCACCAACTAGCGGGAGGCCCACCCGTTCCAATGGTGAGCAGTTCTTC; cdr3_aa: CASSPTSGRPTRSNGEQFF
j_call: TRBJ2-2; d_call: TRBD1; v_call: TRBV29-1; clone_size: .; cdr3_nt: TGCAGCGTTCGGGCCCAGGGACAGGGGACCTCCGGGGAGCTGTTTTTT; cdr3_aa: CSVRAQGQGTSGELFF
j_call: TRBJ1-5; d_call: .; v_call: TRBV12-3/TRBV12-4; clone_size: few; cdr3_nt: TGTGCCAGCAGTTTATCGGGAGGGGGCAATCAGCCCCAGCATTTT; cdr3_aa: CASSLSGGGNQPQHF
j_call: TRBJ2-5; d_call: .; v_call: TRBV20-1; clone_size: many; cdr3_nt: TGCAGTGCTAGACTAGCAAATGAAGAGACCCAGTACTTC; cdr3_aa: CSARLANEETQYF
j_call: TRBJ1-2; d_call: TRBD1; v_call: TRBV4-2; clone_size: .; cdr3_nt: TGTGCCAGCAGACGCATCGGACAGGCCAGCCCAGTTCTTTTC; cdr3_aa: CASRRIGQASPVLF
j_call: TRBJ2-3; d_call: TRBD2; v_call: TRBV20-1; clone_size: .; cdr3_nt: TGCAGTGCTAGAGATGAGAAGGGGCAGACTAGCGGGAGGACAGATACGCAGTATTTT; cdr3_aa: CSARDEKGQTSGRTDTQYF
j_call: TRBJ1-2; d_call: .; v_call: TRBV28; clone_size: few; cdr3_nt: TGTGCCAGCCGTGGGACTTTTAACTATGGCTACACCTTC; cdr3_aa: CASRGTFNYGYTF
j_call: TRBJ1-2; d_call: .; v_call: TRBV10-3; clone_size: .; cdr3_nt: TGTGCCATCAGTGGGACAGACCAATATGGCTACACCTTC; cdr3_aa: CAISGTDQYGYTF
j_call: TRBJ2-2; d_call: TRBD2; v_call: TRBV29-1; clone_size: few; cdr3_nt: TGCAGCGCCAGAGGACTAGCGGACACCGGGGAGCTGTTTTTT; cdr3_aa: CSARGLADTGELFF
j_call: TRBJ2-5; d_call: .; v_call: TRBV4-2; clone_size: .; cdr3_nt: TGTGCCAGCAGCCAAGGAACGGCGGGAAAAGAGACCCAGTACTTC; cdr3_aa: CASSQGTAGKETQYF
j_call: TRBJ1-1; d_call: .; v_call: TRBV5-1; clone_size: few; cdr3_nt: TGCGCCAGCAGTTTAGGGGGGCACGAGGAAGCTTTCTTT; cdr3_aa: CASSLGGHEEAFF
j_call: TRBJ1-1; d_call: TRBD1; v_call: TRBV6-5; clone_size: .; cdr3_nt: TGTGCCAGCAGTTACGTCGGCCAGGGGGCCTTGAACACTGAAGCTTTCTTT; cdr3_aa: CASSYVGQGALNTEAFF
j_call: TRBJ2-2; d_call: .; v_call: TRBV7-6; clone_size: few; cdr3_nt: TGTGCCAGCAGCTCCGTTACGTGGTCCGGGGAGCTGTTTTTT; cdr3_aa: CASSSVTWSGELFF
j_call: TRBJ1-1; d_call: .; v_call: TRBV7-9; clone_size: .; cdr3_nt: TGTGCCAGCAGCTTAACAGTTGAAGCTTTCTTT; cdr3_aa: CASSLTVEAFF
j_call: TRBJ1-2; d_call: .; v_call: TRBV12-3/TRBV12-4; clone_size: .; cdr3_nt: TGTGCCAGCAGTTTAGGGGGGAGCAATGGCTACACCTTC; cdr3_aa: CASSLGGSNGYTF
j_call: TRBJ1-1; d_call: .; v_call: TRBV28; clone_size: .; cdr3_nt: TGTGCCAGCAGTAAACTTAGACGACCGAACACTGAAGCTTTCTTT; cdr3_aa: CASSKLRRPNTEAFF
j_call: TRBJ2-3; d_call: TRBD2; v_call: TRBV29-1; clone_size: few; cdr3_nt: TGCAGCGTTGAAGGGACTAGCGGGGGCCCTGATACGCAGTATTTT; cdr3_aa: CSVEGTSGGPDTQYF
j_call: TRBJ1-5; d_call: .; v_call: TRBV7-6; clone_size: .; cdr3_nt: TGTGCCAGCAGCTTAGTCAGGGACAATCAGCCCCAGCATTTT; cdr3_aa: CASSLVRDNQPQHF
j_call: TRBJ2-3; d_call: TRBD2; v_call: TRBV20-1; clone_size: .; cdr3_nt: TGCAGTGCTTCCGGGGGAGCGGGACGGACAGATACGCAGTATTTT; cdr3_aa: CSASGGAGRTDTQYF
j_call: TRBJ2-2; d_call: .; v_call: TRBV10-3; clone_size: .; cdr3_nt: TGTGCCATCGGTACCGGGACACGAAACACCGGGGAGCTGTTTTTT; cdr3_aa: CAIGTGTRNTGELFF
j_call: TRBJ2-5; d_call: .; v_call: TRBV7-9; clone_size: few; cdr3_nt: TGTGCCAGCAGCCCGAGGTGGGAACGTGAAGAGACCCAGTACTTC; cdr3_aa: CASSPRWEREETQYF
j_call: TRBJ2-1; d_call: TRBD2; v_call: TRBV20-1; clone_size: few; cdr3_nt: TGCAGCGGCGGACGGGAGGGTAACAATGAGCAGTTCTTC; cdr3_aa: CSGGREGNNEQFF
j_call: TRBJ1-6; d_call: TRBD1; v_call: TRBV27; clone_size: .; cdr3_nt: TGTGCCAGCAGACCCACAGGGGGCGCCTCCTATAATTCACCCCTCCACTTT; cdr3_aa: CASRPTGGASYNSPLHF
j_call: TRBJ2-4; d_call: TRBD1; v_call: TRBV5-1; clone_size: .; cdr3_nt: TGCGCCAGCACCTCCGGGACAGCTAAAAACATTCAGTACTTC; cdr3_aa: CASTSGTAKNIQYF
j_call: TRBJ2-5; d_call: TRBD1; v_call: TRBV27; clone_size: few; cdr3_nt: TGTGCCAGCAGTTTAGGGACAGGGGGCAGGGAGACCCAGTACTTC; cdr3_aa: CASSLGTGGRETQYF
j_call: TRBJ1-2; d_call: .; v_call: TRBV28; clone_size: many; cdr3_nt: TGTGCCAGCAGCACCCCCCACACCTTC; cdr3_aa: CASSTPHTF
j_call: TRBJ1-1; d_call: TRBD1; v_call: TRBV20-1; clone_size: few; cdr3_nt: TGCAGTGCCCCCGGTTCAGGGGGTGTGAACACTGAAGCTTTCTTT; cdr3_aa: CSAPGSGGVNTEAFF
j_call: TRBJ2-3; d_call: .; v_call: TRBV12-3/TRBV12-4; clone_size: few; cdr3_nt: TGTGCCAGCACCGGCGGGGCAGATACGCAGTATTTT; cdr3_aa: CASTGGADTQYF
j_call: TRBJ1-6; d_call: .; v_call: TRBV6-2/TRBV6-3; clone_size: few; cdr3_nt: TGTGCCAGCAGTTACCCAGGGCTTTCACCCCTCCACTTT; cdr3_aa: CASSYPGLSPLHF
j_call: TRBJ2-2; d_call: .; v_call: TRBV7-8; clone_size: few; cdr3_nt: TGTGCCAGCAGCTTAATTGAGGCCCCGTTTGGAGGGGAGCTGTTTTTT; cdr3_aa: CASSLIEAPFGGELFF
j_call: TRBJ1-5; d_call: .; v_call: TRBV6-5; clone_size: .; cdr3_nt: TGTGCCAGCAGTTTTAACAGGGCGTATAGCAATCAGCCCCAGCATTTT; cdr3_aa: CASSFNRAYSNQPQHF
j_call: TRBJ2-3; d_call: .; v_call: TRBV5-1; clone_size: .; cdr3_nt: TGCGCCAGCAGCTTGTTGCAGGGATCCACAGATACGCAGTATTTT; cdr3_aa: CASSLLQGSTDTQYF
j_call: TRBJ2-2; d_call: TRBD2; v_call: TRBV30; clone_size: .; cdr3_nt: TGTGCCTGGAGCGAATTCCTAGCGGCGAACACCGGGGAGCTGTTTTTT; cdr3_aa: CAWSEFLAANTGELFF
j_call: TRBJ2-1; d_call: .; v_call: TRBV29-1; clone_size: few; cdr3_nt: TGCAGCGTTCTTCATTCGGGACTCAACCGCCCTATGCCCCACAATGAGCAGTTCTTC; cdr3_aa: CSVLHSGLNRPMPHNEQFF
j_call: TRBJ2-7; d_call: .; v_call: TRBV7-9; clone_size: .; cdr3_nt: TGTGCCAGCAGCTTAGCGGAGAAAATGAGCGTCGACGAGCAGTACTTC; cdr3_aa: CASSLAEKMSVDEQYF
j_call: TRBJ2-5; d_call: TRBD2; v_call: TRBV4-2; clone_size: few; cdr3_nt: TGTGCCAGCAGCCCCCCGACGGCTAGCGGGGGACAGACCCAGTACTTC; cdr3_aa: CASSPPTASGGQTQYF
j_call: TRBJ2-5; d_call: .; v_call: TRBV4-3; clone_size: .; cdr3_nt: TGCGCCAGCAGCCAAGACGTGTTGGGAGGACAAGAGACCCAGTACTTC; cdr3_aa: CASSQDVLGGQETQYF
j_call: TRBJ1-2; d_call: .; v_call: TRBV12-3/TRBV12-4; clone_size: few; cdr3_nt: TGTGCCAGCAGTTCTAATCGAGACATAAGTAACTATGGCTACACCTTC; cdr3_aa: CASSSNRDISNYGYTF
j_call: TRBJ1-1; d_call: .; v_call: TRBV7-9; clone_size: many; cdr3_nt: TGCGCCAGCAGCCGAACAGGTGAAGCTTTCTTT; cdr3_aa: CASSRTGEAFF
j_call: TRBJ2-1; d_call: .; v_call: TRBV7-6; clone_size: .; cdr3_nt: TGTGCCAGCAGCTCTTCCTCGGGCGGTAGCTCCTACAATGAGCAGTTCTTC; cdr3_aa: CASSSSSGGSSYNEQFF
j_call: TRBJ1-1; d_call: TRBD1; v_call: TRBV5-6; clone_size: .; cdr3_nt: TGTGCCAGCAGCTTGGGCGTACACAGGGGAAGGAACACTGAAGCTTTCTTT; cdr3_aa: CASSLGVHRGRNTEAFF
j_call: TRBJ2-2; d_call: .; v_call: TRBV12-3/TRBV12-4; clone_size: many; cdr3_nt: TGTGCCAGCAGTTTCGGACCCGGGGAGCTGTTTTTT; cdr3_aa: CASSFGPGELFF
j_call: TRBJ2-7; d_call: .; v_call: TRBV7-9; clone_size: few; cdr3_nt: TGTGCCAGCAGCACCCGGACTACCTACGAGCAGTACTTC; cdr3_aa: CASSTRTTYEQYF
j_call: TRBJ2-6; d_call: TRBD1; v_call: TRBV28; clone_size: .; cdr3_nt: TGTGCCAGCGTCCTATCTCGGGGACAGGGACGCTCTGGGGCCAACGTCCTGACTTTC; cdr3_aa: CASVLSRGQGRSGANVLTF
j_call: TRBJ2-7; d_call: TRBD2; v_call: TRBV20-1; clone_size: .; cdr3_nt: TGCAGTGCTGACCTCAGCGGGGGGGTTTACGAGCAGTACTTC; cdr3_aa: CSADLSGGVYEQYF
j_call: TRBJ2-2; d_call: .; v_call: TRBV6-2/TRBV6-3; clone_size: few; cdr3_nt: TGTGCCAGCAGTTCCGAGGGCTCTCCTACCGGGGAGCTGTTTTTT; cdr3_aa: CASSSEGSPTGELFF
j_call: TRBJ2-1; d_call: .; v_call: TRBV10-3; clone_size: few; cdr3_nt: TGTGCCATCAGTCTGCCCCTAGCGTCGAGCTCCTACAATGAGCAGTTCTTC; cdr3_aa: CAISLPLASSSYNEQFF